These T cell receptor beta chains were read from a single sample in a study of cytomegalovirus exposure and HLA in healthy donors. The repertoire was sequenced with immunoSEQ multiplex PCR; TCRdb's copy has only in-frame clones and lacks some. The sample has tens of thousands of clones, 93% seen once. Input material: PBMCs. Receptors originate from a woman in her twenties or thirties in good health and CMV-seronegative. The CDR3 runs from the conserved cysteine through the conserved F or W. The order of the fields is J gene, V gene, clone size, D gene, CDR3 DNA, CDR3 protein. The D gene is left open where the match is weak. Where a row states a size, it is once, few, many or the class of an expanded clone; other rows omit it.

j_call: TRBJ1-2
v_call: TRBV4-3
clone_size: NA
d_call: NA
cdr3_nt: TGCGCCAGCAGCCAATACCGTGACCGGGAGAGGAGCTACACCTTC
cdr3_aa: CASSQYRDRERSYTF

j_call: TRBJ2-1
v_call: TRBV7-9
clone_size: NA
d_call: NA
cdr3_nt: TGTGCCAGCAGCTTACGGGGGAATGAGCAGTTCTTC
cdr3_aa: CASSLRGNEQFF

j_call: TRBJ1-2
v_call: TRBV2
clone_size: once
d_call: NA
cdr3_nt: TGTGCCAGCAGTGTTTACAGGAGAGACTATGGCTACACCTTC
cdr3_aa: CASSVYRRDYGYTF

j_call: TRBJ1-1
v_call: TRBV5-1
clone_size: NA
d_call: TRBD1
cdr3_nt: TGCGCCAGCAGCTTGGATCGGACAGGGATTACCGAAGCTTTCTTT
cdr3_aa: CASSLDRTGITEAFF

j_call: TRBJ1-1
v_call: TRBV28
clone_size: NA
d_call: NA
cdr3_nt: TGTGCCAGCAGTTTTCAAGGAGTCACTGAAGCTTTCTTT
cdr3_aa: CASSFQGVTEAFF

j_call: TRBJ2-7
v_call: TRBV28
clone_size: NA
d_call: TRBD2
cdr3_nt: TGTGCCACAATGAGCCAGCGGGGGGGTAGCGAGCAGTACTTC
cdr3_aa: CATMSQRGGSEQYF

j_call: TRBJ1-2
v_call: TRBV12-5
clone_size: NA
d_call: NA
cdr3_nt: TGTGCTAGTCCCGGGGGGGGGAGGTATGGCTATGGCTACACCTTC
cdr3_aa: CASPGGGRYGYGYTF

j_call: TRBJ2-1
v_call: TRBV9
clone_size: NA
d_call: TRBD2
cdr3_nt: TGTGCCAGCAGCGTAGAACCGCGGCTGGGAGGGATTTACAATGAGCAGTTCTTC
cdr3_aa: CASSVEPRLGGIYNEQFF

j_call: TRBJ1-5
v_call: TRBV28
clone_size: NA
d_call: TRBD1
cdr3_nt: TGTGCCAGCAGTTCTGGACAGGGGTTGATTCAGCCCCAGCATTTT
cdr3_aa: CASSSGQGLIQPQHF

j_call: TRBJ1-2
v_call: TRBV20-1
clone_size: NA
d_call: NA
cdr3_nt: TGCAGTGCCGAGTTGGTTGGCTACACCTTC
cdr3_aa: CSAELVGYTF

j_call: TRBJ2-3
v_call: TRBV5-1
clone_size: NA
d_call: TRBD1
cdr3_nt: TGCGCCAGCAGCTTGAAGGACAGGGAGCCACCTAGCACAGATACGCAGTATTTT
cdr3_aa: CASSLKDREPPSTDTQYF

j_call: TRBJ1-1
v_call: TRBV2
clone_size: NA
d_call: TRBD1
cdr3_nt: TGTGCCAGTTTAGCGAGGGGGCTAAACACTGAAGCTTTCTTT
cdr3_aa: CASLARGLNTEAFF

j_call: TRBJ1-2
v_call: TRBV27
clone_size: few
d_call: NA
cdr3_nt: TGTGCCAGCAGCTCTAGGACAGAGCTCAGCTTC
cdr3_aa: CASSSRTELSF

j_call: TRBJ2-7
v_call: TRBV18
clone_size: NA
d_call: NA
cdr3_nt: TGTGCCAGCTCACTACACGTCTCCTACGAGCAGTACTTC
cdr3_aa: CASSLHVSYEQYF

j_call: TRBJ1-1
v_call: TRBV10-2
clone_size: once
d_call: NA
cdr3_nt: TGCGCCAGCAGCCGCTATCGATCAGAAGCTTTCTTT
cdr3_aa: CASSRYRSEAFF

j_call: TRBJ2-5
v_call: TRBV6-1
clone_size: NA
d_call: TRBD1
cdr3_nt: TGTGCCAGCAGGGTCACAGGGGTAGAGACCCAGTACTTC
cdr3_aa: CASRVTGVETQYF

j_call: TRBJ1-5
v_call: TRBV28
clone_size: few
d_call: TRBD1
cdr3_nt: TGTGCCAGCAGTTTAGGCGTAGGGGGCCAGCCCCAGCATTTT
cdr3_aa: CASSLGVGGQPQHF

j_call: TRBJ2-7
v_call: TRBV6-6
clone_size: once
d_call: TRBD2
cdr3_nt: TGTGCCAGCAGTTACTCTAGCGGGGGCTCCTACGAGCAGTACTTC
cdr3_aa: CASSYSSGGSYEQYF

j_call: TRBJ1-2
v_call: TRBV13
clone_size: NA
d_call: NA
cdr3_nt: TGTGCCAGCAGCTTCCGGGGGTTCTATGGCTACACCTTC
cdr3_aa: CASSFRGFYGYTF

j_call: TRBJ2-7
v_call: TRBV27
clone_size: NA
d_call: NA
cdr3_nt: TGTGCCAGCAGTCCCCCGGGACTCCGGGCCGGGGAGCAGTACTTC
cdr3_aa: CASSPPGLRAGEQYF

j_call: TRBJ1-2
v_call: TRBV21-1
clone_size: NA
d_call: NA
cdr3_nt: TGTGCCAGCAGCCGCGGGCGGGGCTACACCTTC
cdr3_aa: CASSRGRGYTF

j_call: TRBJ1-1
v_call: TRBV6-6
clone_size: NA
d_call: NA
cdr3_nt: TGTGCCAGCAGTTACTCGAGTGGAGACGGCGGCACTGAAGCTTTCTTT
cdr3_aa: CASSYSSGDGGTEAFF

j_call: TRBJ1-2
v_call: TRBV30
clone_size: NA
d_call: NA
cdr3_nt: TGTGCCTGGAACCAAATAACGGGGGACCCAAGGAGGAGCTATGGCTACACCTTC
cdr3_aa: CAWNQITGDPRRSYGYTF

j_call: TRBJ1-1
v_call: TRBV5-1
clone_size: NA
d_call: TRBD1
cdr3_nt: TGCGCCAGCAGCTCACTCACCGGGACAGGCGTTGAAGCTTTCTTT
cdr3_aa: CASSSLTGTGVEAFF

j_call: TRBJ2-3
v_call: TRBV2
clone_size: NA
d_call: NA
cdr3_nt: TGTGCCAGCATTTCAAGGATGGGGCTACCCACAGATACGCAGTATTTT
cdr3_aa: CASISRMGLPTDTQYF

j_call: TRBJ2-3
v_call: TRBV14
clone_size: NA
d_call: NA
cdr3_nt: TGTGCCAGCAGCCAAACCCCGGGGTTAAGCACAGATACGCAGTATTTT
cdr3_aa: CASSQTPGLSTDTQYF

j_call: TRBJ1-1
v_call: TRBV7-9
clone_size: NA
d_call: NA
cdr3_nt: TGTGCCAGCAGCTCGACACTGAACACTGAAGCTTTCTTT
cdr3_aa: CASSSTLNTEAFF

j_call: TRBJ1-2
v_call: TRBV28
clone_size: NA
d_call: NA
cdr3_nt: TGTGCCAGCAGTTTAACTACAGGCTTCGGCGGCTACACCTTC
cdr3_aa: CASSLTTGFGGYTF

j_call: TRBJ1-2
v_call: TRBV10-2
clone_size: NA
d_call: NA
cdr3_nt: TGCGCCAGCAGTGAAATAGGGGAAAGAGGTGGCTACACCTTC
cdr3_aa: CASSEIGERGGYTF

j_call: TRBJ2-5
v_call: TRBV7-2
clone_size: NA
d_call: TRBD2
cdr3_nt: TGTGCCAGCAGCTCATTTATACTAGCGGGGGGACAAGAGACCCAGTACTTC
cdr3_aa: CASSSFILAGGQETQYF

j_call: TRBJ2-2
v_call: TRBV7-3
clone_size: once
d_call: NA
cdr3_nt: TGTGCCAGCAGCGCCGGGGGGCAGGTCACCGGGGAGCTGTTTTTT
cdr3_aa: CASSAGGQVTGELFF

j_call: TRBJ1-5
v_call: TRBV6-5
clone_size: NA
d_call: TRBD1
cdr3_nt: TGTGCCAGCAGATCGGGACAGACGATTAATCAGCCCCAGCATTTT
cdr3_aa: CASRSGQTINQPQHF

j_call: TRBJ2-3
v_call: TRBV9
clone_size: NA
d_call: NA
cdr3_nt: TGTGCCAGCAGCGTAACTAGGGGGTCCCCAGATACGCAGTATTTT
cdr3_aa: CASSVTRGSPDTQYF

j_call: TRBJ1-5
v_call: TRBV19
clone_size: NA
d_call: NA
cdr3_nt: TGTGCCAGTAGTATATACAATCAGCCCCAGCATTTT
cdr3_aa: CASSIYNQPQHF

j_call: TRBJ2-3
v_call: TRBV5-1
clone_size: NA
d_call: TRBD2
cdr3_nt: TGCGCCAGCAGCTTGTCGCGGGAGGATACGCAGTATTTT
cdr3_aa: CASSLSREDTQYF

j_call: TRBJ1-6
v_call: TRBV7-2
clone_size: NA
d_call: NA
cdr3_nt: TGTGCCAGCAGCTTAGCTCGTCAGTATAATTCACCCCTCCACTTT
cdr3_aa: CASSLARQYNSPLHF

j_call: TRBJ1-5
v_call: TRBV15
clone_size: NA
d_call: NA
cdr3_nt: TGTGCCACCAGCAGATTAAAGACAGGTCAGCCCCAGCATTTT
cdr3_aa: CATSRLKTGQPQHF

j_call: TRBJ2-7
v_call: TRBV10-1
clone_size: NA
d_call: TRBD2
cdr3_nt: TGCGCCAGCAGTGAAGGTTGGAGCGGGAGATACGAGCAGTACTTC
cdr3_aa: CASSEGWSGRYEQYF

j_call: TRBJ1-1
v_call: TRBV7-9
clone_size: NA
d_call: NA
cdr3_nt: TGTGCCAGCAGCTGGCGGCAGGCGGGCCCTGAAGCTTTCTTT
cdr3_aa: CASSWRQAGPEAFF

j_call: TRBJ1-1
v_call: TRBV2
clone_size: few
d_call: NA
cdr3_nt: TGTGCCAGCAAGATGACAGTTAACACTGAAGCTTTCTTT
cdr3_aa: CASKMTVNTEAFF

j_call: TRBJ2-1
v_call: TRBV9
clone_size: once
d_call: TRBD2
cdr3_nt: TGTGCCAGCAGCGTAGGTAGCGGGAACGACAATGAGCAGTTCTTC
cdr3_aa: CASSVGSGNDNEQFF

j_call: TRBJ1-5
v_call: TRBV7-6
clone_size: NA
d_call: NA
cdr3_nt: TGTGCCAGCAGCTTAACAGGGACGGGGCAGCCCCAGCATTTT
cdr3_aa: CASSLTGTGQPQHF

j_call: TRBJ1-1
v_call: TRBV2
clone_size: NA
d_call: TRBD1
cdr3_nt: TGTGCCAGCAGTGGTTCGGGACAGGGGGGATTAATGAACACTGAAGCTTTCTTT
cdr3_aa: CASSGSGQGGLMNTEAFF

j_call: TRBJ2-5
v_call: TRBV7-9
clone_size: NA
d_call: TRBD2
cdr3_nt: TGTGCCAGCAGCTTAATGGGAGGGGACCAGTACTTC
cdr3_aa: CASSLMGGDQYF

j_call: TRBJ2-1
v_call: TRBV6-1
clone_size: once
d_call: NA
cdr3_nt: TGTGCCAGCAGGGACCAGGGGTTCGACAATGAGCAGTTCTTC
cdr3_aa: CASRDQGFDNEQFF

j_call: TRBJ2-7
v_call: TRBV30
clone_size: NA
d_call: NA
cdr3_nt: TGTGCCTGGAGTCTTGGGAGCTCCTACGAGCAGTACTTC
cdr3_aa: CAWSLGSSYEQYF